Following are 5 T cell receptor beta chains from one sample sequenced in a study of shared clonotypes between healthy human individuals. Libraries were prepared by immunoSEQ multiplex PCR; TCRdb keeps only in-frame clonotypes and omits some of them. The sample has approximately 350,000 clones, approximately 97% seen once. Material: memory CD8+ T cells sorted from blood. Subset here: CD45RO+ cells pooled with CCR7-negative TemRA cells. These receptors were obtained from a man aged 25 to 40 in good health.

The genes are TRBV7-2 and TRBJ2-1, with 7 bases fitting TRBD2. The V and J ends lost 2 bases and 5 bases, in that order; junction bases with no gene match: 9. This CDR3 spans 16 amino acids. Per the germline V gene, CDR1 is SGHTA and CDR2 is FQGNSA. Here the CDR3 reads CASSLYPGRGDNEQFF. The CDR3 DNA reads as TGTGCCAGCAGCTTATATCCGGGGAGGGGCGACAATGAGCAGTTCTTC.

The chain joins TRBV6-5 to TRBJ2-7; 9 bases line up with TRBD1. V trimming: 0 bases; J trimming: 5 bases; junction bases outside the gene matches: 8. The CDR3 extends over 16 amino acids. The germline CDR1 and CDR2 sequences are MNHEY and SVGAGI. For the CDR3, the DNA is TGTGCCAGCAGTTACTCCACCCGGGACAGGGACGACGAGCAGTACTTC. It translates to CASSYSTRDRDDEQYF.

The chain carries TRBV28 and TRBJ1-5; 9 bases are shared with TRBD1. Trimming removed 3 bases from V and 5 bases from J; junction bases left unmatched: 8. Looked up from germline, CDR1 is MDHEN and CDR2 is SYDVKM. This CDR3 has 16 residues. CDR3 protein: CASSLIERQGDQPQHF. In nucleotides, the CDR3 is TGTGCCAGCAGTTTGATCGAAAGACAGGGGGATCAGCCCCAGCATTTT.

The V and J genes are TRBV6-1 and TRBJ1-5; no reliable D call. The germline V and J ends were trimmed by 6 bases and 7 bases, with 10 bases remaining between them. Germline V CDR1 and CDR2: MNHNS, SASEGT. The CDR3 totals 12 residues. As DNA, the CDR3 is TGTGCCAGCAGGGGGAGAGCCCAGCCCCAGCATTTT. This codes for CASRGRAQPQHF.

The rearrangement uses TRBV25-1 and TRBJ2-1, with 8 bases fitting TRBD2. Losses at the gene ends were 3 bases for V and 0 bases for J; bases not matched to a gene: 4. The CDR3 loop spans 16 amino acids. CDR1 and CDR2 from the germline V gene are MGHDK and SYGVNS. The CDR3 loop reads CASSDLLAASYNEQFF. The DNA of the CDR3 is TGTGCCAGCAGTGACCTACTAGCGGCCTCCTACAATGAGCAGTTCTTC.